This T cell receptor beta chain was documented in a study of Ad26.COV2.S vaccination and SARS-CoV-2 variants. Across the whole study: Intramuscular Ad26.COV2.S at 5x10^10 or 1x10^11 viral particles.

Clones were sequenced by immunoSEQ multiplex PCR, and TCRdb holds only the in-frame ones, with some missing. The sample includes roughly 700,000 clones, roughly nine tenths of them seen just once. Treatment defined: roughly 19 received Ad26.COV2.S at low or high dose, single or two shots; about five received placebo; per-sample allocation not given. After the first vaccine or placebo injection, samples were drawn on day 63. An 18-55-year-old adult in Boston served as donor. J gave up 7 bases and V 4 bases, and 11 bases lay outside the gene matches. CDR3 length: 18 residues. The germline gives CDR1 LNHDA, CDR2 SQIVND (reference sequence).

Source: peripheral blood, taken in a trial of Ad26.COV2.S vaccine versus placebo. The sequence came from a person between 18 and 60 years old who received the Ad26.COV2.S COVID-19 vaccine or a placebo. The rearrangement uses TRBV19 and TRBJ2-1; 15 bases agree with TRBD2. The CDR3 loop is CASSSVGLAGGVGNEQFF. The CDR3 DNA follows: TGTGCCAGTAGTAGCGTGGGACTAGCGGGAGGAGTAGGGAATGAGCAGTTCTTC.